This T cell receptor beta chain was captured in a study of T cell repertoires in cytomegalovirus infection. As for the study in general: CMV epitopes that were recently identified and HLA-C-restricted were used alongside well-studied HLA-B-restricted ones. Public TCR beta signatures marked donors with CMV infection and the matching HLA. Study-level points and caveats: The cumulative frequency of public TCR beta families distinguished individuals who carried CMV together with the relevant HLA. In two of eight donors, the top clonotype was HLA-C-restricted CMV-specific.

TCRdb called the reads again in MiXCR, with one record for every CDR3 protein. This sample has roughly 350,000 distinct CDR3 sequences; nearly 35% occur once, and the top ten carry roughly 13%. The CDR3 has 13 amino acids. Germline-derived CDR1 and CDR2 are SGHTA and FQGNSA. Trimming took off 3 bases at V and 8 bases at J, with 13 bases between the two ends. About this clonotype itself: Its antigen is not identified.

The sequence came from a human donor in good health (CMV status not recorded). Some clones in this sample may be carry-over from other donors' samples. Source: cultured PBMCs, taken from culture after CMV antigen stimulation. This chain joins TRBV7-2 and TRBJ2-5; D ambiguous. This CDR3 reads CASSFPPTVTQYF. In DNA form, the CDR3 reads TGTGCCAGCAGCTTCCCGCCCACCGTCACCCAGTACTTC. Supplemented by reference TRBV7-2 and TRBJ2-5, the full variable domain reads GAGVSQSPSNKVTEKGKDVELRCDPISGHTALYWYRQSLGQGLEFLIYFQGNSAPDKSGLPSDRFSAERTGGSVSTLTIQRTQQEDSAVYLCASSFPPTVTQYFGPGTRLLVL.